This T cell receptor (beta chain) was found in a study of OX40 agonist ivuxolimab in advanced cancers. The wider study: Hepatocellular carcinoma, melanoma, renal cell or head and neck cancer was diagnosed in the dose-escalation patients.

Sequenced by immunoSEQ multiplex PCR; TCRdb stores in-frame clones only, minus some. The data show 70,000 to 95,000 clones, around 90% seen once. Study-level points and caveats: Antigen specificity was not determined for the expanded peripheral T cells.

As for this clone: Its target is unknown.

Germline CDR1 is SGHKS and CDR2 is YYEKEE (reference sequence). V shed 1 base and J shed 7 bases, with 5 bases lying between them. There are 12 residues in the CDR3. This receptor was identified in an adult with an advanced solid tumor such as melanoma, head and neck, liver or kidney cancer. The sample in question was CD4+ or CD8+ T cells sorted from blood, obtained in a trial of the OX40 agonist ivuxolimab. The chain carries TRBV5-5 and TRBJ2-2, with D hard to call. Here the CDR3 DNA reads TGTGCCAGCAGCTTGCGTATCGGGGAGCTGTTTTTT. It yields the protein CASSLRIGELFF.